This T cell receptor (beta chain) emerged from a study of blood T cell repertoires in COVID-19. Per the original data handling: Estimated nucleated cell counts came from reference gene primer amplification. Data came from immunoSEQ multiplex PCR; TCRdb stores just in-frame clones and leaves some out. For V, J and clone size, that table is used; D and trimming come from the DNA. The sample has roughly 200,000 clones, approximately 82% seen once. The sequence was collected from a man between 35 and 55 years old with active or convalescent COVID-19. The sample comprised peripheral blood.

The DNA of the CDR3 is TGTGCCAGCAGCTCAAGGACAGCTACTAACTATGGCTACACCTTC. This sequence encodes CASSSRTATNYGYTF. This sequence joins TRBV7-8 and TRBJ1-2; D possibly corresponds to TRBD1 (6 bases). Germline V gene data show CDR1 as SGHVS and CDR2 as FQNEAQ. The CDR3 runs to 15 residues. V was clipped by 4 bases and J by 0 bases, with 12 bases between them.